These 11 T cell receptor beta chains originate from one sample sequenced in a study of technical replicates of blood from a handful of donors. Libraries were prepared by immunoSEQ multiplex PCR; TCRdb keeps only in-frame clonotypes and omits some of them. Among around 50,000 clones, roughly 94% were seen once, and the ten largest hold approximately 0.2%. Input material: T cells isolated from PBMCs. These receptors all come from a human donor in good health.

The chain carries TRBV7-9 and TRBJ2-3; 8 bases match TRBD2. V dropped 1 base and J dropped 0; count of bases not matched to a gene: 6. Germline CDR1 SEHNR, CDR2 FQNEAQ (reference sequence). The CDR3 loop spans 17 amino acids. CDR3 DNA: TGTGCCAGCAGCTTAGGCCTAGCGGGTTCAAGCACAGATACGCAGTATTTT. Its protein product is CASSLGLAGSSTDTQYF.

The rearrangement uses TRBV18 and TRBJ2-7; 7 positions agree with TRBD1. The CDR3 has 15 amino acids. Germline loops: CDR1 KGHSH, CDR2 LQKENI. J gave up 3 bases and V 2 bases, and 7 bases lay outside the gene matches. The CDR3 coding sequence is TGTGCCAGCTCACCAGGTAGGCAGGGGGTCTACGAGCAGTACTTC. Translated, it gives CASSPGRQGVYEQYF.

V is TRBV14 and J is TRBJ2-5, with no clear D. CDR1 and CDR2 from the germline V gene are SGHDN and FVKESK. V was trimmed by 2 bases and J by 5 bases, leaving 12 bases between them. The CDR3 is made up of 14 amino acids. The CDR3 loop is CASSQTWAGETQYF. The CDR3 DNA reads TGTGCCAGCAGCCAAACGTGGGCTGGGGAGACCCAGTACTTC.

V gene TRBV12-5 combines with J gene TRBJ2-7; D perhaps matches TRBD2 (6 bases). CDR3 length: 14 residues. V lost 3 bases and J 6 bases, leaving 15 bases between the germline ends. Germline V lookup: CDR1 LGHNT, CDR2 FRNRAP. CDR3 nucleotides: TGTGCTAGTGGTTTATTAGGGGACTTTCGCGAGCAGTACTTC. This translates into CASGLLGDFREQYF.

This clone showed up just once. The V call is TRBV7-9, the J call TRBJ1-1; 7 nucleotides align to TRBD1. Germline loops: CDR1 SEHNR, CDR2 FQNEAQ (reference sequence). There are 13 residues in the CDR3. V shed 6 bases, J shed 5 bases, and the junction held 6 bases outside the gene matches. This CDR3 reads CASSWDSETEAFF. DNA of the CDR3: TGTGCCAGCAGTTGGGACAGCGAGACTGAAGCTTTCTTT.

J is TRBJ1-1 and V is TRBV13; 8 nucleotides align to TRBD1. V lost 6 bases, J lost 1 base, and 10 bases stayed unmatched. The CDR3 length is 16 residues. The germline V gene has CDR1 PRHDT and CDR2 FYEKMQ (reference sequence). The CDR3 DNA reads TGTGCCAGCAGTCGGACAGGGAGTAGCTGGAACACTGAAGCTTTCTTT. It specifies CASSRTGSSWNTEAFF.

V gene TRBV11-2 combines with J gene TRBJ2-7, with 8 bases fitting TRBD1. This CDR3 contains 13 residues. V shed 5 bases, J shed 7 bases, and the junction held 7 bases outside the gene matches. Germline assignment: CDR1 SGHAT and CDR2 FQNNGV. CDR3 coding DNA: TGTGCCAGCAGCCGGCAGGGGGCCGGAGAGCAGTACTTC. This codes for CASSRQGAGEQYF.

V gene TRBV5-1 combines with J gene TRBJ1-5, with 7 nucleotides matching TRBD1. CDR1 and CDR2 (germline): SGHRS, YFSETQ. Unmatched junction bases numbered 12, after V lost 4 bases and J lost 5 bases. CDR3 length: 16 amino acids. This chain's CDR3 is CASSPGQPGSDQPQHF. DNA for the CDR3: TGCGCCAGCAGCCCGGGACAGCCTGGGTCGGATCAGCCCCAGCATTTT.

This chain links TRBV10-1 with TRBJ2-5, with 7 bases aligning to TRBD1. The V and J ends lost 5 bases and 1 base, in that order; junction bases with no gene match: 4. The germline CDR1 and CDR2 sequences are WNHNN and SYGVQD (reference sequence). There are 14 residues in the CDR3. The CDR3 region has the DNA TGCGCCAGCAGTACTCGGGACAGCCAAGAGACCCAGTACTTC. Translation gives CASSTRDSQETQYF.

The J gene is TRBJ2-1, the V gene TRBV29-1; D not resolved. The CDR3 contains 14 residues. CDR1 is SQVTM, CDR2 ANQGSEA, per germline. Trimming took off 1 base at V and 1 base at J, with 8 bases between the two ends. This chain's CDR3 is CSVEATRSYNEQFF. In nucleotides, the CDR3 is TGCAGCGTTGAAGCTACGCGTTCCTACAATGAGCAGTTCTTC.

The CDR3 loop reads CATSTRQPPWTQYF. CDR3 sequence (DNA): TGTGCCACCAGCACACGACAGCCTCCCTGGACCCAGTACTTC. The chain employs TRBV15 and TRBJ2-5, with a possible D match to TRBD1 (5 bases). The CDR3 length is 14 residues. Per the germline V gene, CDR1 is LNHNV and CDR2 is YYDKDF (reference sequence). V shed 4 bases and J shed 7 bases, with 16 bases lying between them.